This T cell receptor beta chain was sequenced during a study of blood T cell repertoires in COVID-19. Clones were read by immunoSEQ multiplex PCR, and TCRdb kept only the in-frame ones, dropping some. The data hold about 56,000 clones, with 84% observed a single time. Germline V lookup: CDR1 SGHNT, CDR2 YYREEE (reference sequence). Trimming pared 4 bases from V and 1 base from J, leaving 13 bases between. The CDR3 is 15 residues long. This chain links TRBV5-4 with TRBJ2-3; D is perhaps TRBD2 (6 bases). The sequence was obtained from a woman aged 80 or older with acute or convalescent COVID-19. The specimen was peripheral blood. The CDR3, as DNA: TGTGCCAGCAGCCCCGAGGCTAGCGGCACAGATACGCAGTATTTT. It yields the protein CASSPEASGTDTQYF.